This passage covers 21 T cell receptor beta chains from one sample sequenced in a study of T cells in Graves' hyperthyroidism and ophthalmopathy. RNA transcripts provided the source from which TCR beta CDR3 regions were amplified. The TCR CDR3 was amplified in a first-round RT-PCR using the HTBI primer set. Each CDR3 protein is one row after TCRdb ran MiXCR on the multiplex PCR reads. The sample lists roughly 350,000 distinct CDR3 sequences, roughly an eighth occurring once. The sample taken for sequencing was blood. All receptors derive from a woman in her thirties or forties with Graves' ophthalmopathy.

The V gene is TRBV25-1, the J gene TRBJ1-6; 7 bases are shared with TRBD1. V dropped 1 base and J dropped 7; count of bases not matched to a gene: 4. Germline V gene sequence: CDR1 MGHDK, CDR2 SYGVNS. This CDR3 contains 15 residues. The CDR3 DNA follows: TGTGCCAGCAGTGAATCGGACAGGAGGAATTCACCCCTCCACTTT. Its translation is CASSESDRRNSPLHF.

This clonotype was counted at least ten times. This sequence joins TRBV6-1 and TRBJ1-1; TRBD1 is a possible D gene (6 bases). Trimming left V 2 bases short and J 4 bases short, with 14 bases between. The germline V gene has CDR1 MNHNS and CDR2 SASEGT. The CDR3 sequence is 15 residues long. The CDR3 nucleotides read TGTGCCAGCAGTGAAATACAAGGAGGGGGCACTGAAGCTTTCTTT. Amino acids: CASSEIQGGGTEAFF.

The J gene is TRBJ2-7, the V gene TRBV27, with 7 nucleotides matching TRBD2. The ends lost 0 bases at V and 2 bases at J; junction bases unmatched: 4. The CDR3 spans 15 residues. Per the germline V gene, CDR1 is MNHEY and CDR2 is SMNVEV (reference sequence). CDR3 protein: CASSLSLGGAYEQYF. DNA for the CDR3: TGTGCCAGCAGTTTATCGTTGGGAGGGGCCTACGAGCAGTACTTC.

This clonotype was observed many times. The chain uses TRBV28 and TRBJ2-7, with D tentatively TRBD1 (6 bases). The germline V gene encodes CDR1 MDHEN and CDR2 SYDVKM. The CDR3 has 13 residues. The V end lost 3 bases, the J end lost 2 bases, and 8 bases lay between the germline ends. As DNA, the CDR3 is TGTGCCAGCAGTTTGCAGGGGACCTACGAGCAGTACTTC. Amino acid sequence: CASSLQGTYEQYF.

In this sample, this clonotype turned up many times. This sequence joins TRBV29-1 and TRBJ1-2; tentative D call: TRBD1 (6 bases). The CDR3 runs to 12 residues. V lost 6 bases and J lost 4, with 12 bases in between. Germline assignment: CDR1 SQVTM and CDR2 ANQGSEA. CDR3 sequence reads: CSVETGPYGYTF. The CDR3 nucleotides read TGCAGCGTGGAAACAGGGCCCTATGGCTACACCTTC.

This clonotype was seen many times. The chain recombines TRBV4-1 with TRBJ2-7, with 8 nucleotides matching TRBD2. This CDR3 is 18 amino acids long. Losses at the gene ends were 0 bases for V and 2 bases for J; bases not matched to a gene: 12. CDR1 is MGHRA and CDR2 is YSYEKL in the germline V gene. The CDR3 bases are TGCGCCAGCAGCCAAGACGTGCCGCGGGGGGATTTAACCTACGAGCAGTACTTC. Amino acid sequence: CASSQDVPRGDLTYEQYF.

The chain links TRBV19 to TRBJ1-2, with a tentative D call TRBD1 (5 bases). Trimming stripped 3 bases from V and 4 bases from J, with 12 bases between. The germline V gene encodes CDR1 LNHDA and CDR2 SQIVND (reference sequence). The CDR3 loop spans 14 amino acids. The CDR3 DNA reads as TGTGCCAGTAGTATGGAAGTAAGGGGCTATGGCTACACCTTC. Its protein is CASSMEVRGYGYTF. The full variable domain, with the rest looked up from reference TRBV19 and TRBJ1-2, is DGGITQSPKYLFRKEGQNVTLSCEQNLNHDAMYWYRQDPGQGLRLIYYSQIVNDFQKGDIAEGYSVSREKKESFPLTVTSAQKNPTAFYLCASSMEVRGYGYTFGSGTRLTVV.

This chain connects TRBV2 to TRBJ2-1, with no clear D. The length of the CDR3 is 16 residues. In germline, CDR1 is SNHLY, CDR2 FYNNEI. Deletions cut 5 bases from V and 4 bases from J, with 18 bases between. The CDR3 loop is CASSYRQLPQYNEQFF. The CDR3 DNA follows: TGTGCCAGCAGTTATAGGCAGCTACCCCAATACAATGAGCAGTTCTTC.

In its sample, this clonotype was seen many times. The rearrangement joins TRBV2 to TRBJ1-1; D ambiguous. The CDR3 is made up of 12 amino acids. Trimming removed 6 bases at V and 1 base at J, with 6 bases between. Germline CDR1 SNHLY, CDR2 FYNNEI. This CDR3 is CASRHPNTEAFF. The CDR3 DNA is TGTGCCAGCAGGCACCCGAACACTGAAGCTTTCTTT.

The table lists this clonotype with many counts. The chain carries TRBV24-1 and TRBJ2-3; the D gene is possibly TRBD2 (6 bases). The CDR3 is made up of 15 amino acids. V lost 4 bases to trimming and J lost 6 bases, with 16 bases between them. Germline lookup yields CDR1 KGHDR and CDR2 SFDVKD. This chain's CDR3 is CATSDRLDAVDTQYF. CDR3 coding DNA: TGTGCCACCAGTGACCGACTAGATGCTGTGGATACGCAGTATTTT.

Ten or more counts support this clonotype. The chain employs TRBV6-2 or TRBV6-3 and TRBJ1-5, with D uncertain. Germline V CDR1 and CDR2: MNHEY, SVGEGT. The CDR3 is 15 amino acids. The V end lost 5 bases, the J end lost 5 bases, and 16 bases lay between the germline ends. For the CDR3, the DNA is TGTGCCAGCAGTCTTTTAGGACGGGTTGATCAGCCCCAGCATTTT. Its protein product is CASSLLGRVDQPQHF.

The table lists this clonotype with many counts. This chain links TRBV20-1 with TRBJ2-7; 10 bases are shared with TRBD2. The J segment lost 4 bases and the V segment lost 3 bases, leaving 9 bases of the junction unmatched. The CDR3 is made up of 15 amino acids. Germline-derived CDR1 and CDR2 are DFQATT and SNEGSKA (reference sequence). Here the CDR3 reads CSASLLAGVRYEQYF. CDR3 DNA sequence: TGCAGTGCTAGTTTGCTAGCGGGAGTTAGGTACGAGCAGTACTTC.

This clonotype turned up a few times. This CDR3 reads CAISEGPPSGQFF. CDR3 nucleotide sequence: TGTGCCATCAGTGAGGGACCCCCCTCTGGGCAGTTCTTC. The chain couples TRBV10-3 to TRBJ2-1; D gene uncertain. From germline, CDR1 is ENHRY and CDR2 SYGVKD. Deletions cut 2 bases from V and 12 bases from J, with 14 bases between. This CDR3 spans 13 amino acids.

The sample holds many counts of this clonotype. The rearrangement uses TRBV6-1 and TRBJ1-5; D uncertain. Deletions cut 2 bases from V and 6 bases from J, with 11 bases between. This CDR3 is built from 14 residues. Germline V CDR1 and CDR2: MNHNS, SASEGT. CDR3 bases: TGTGCCAGCAGTGAATTCACGTCGGGTCAGCCCCAGCATTTT. It specifies CASSEFTSGQPQHF.

The chain combines TRBV5-1 with TRBJ1-2, with TRBD1 as a possible D gene (6 bases). The V end was cut by 1 base, the J end by 3 bases, with 10 bases between. Germline loops: CDR1 SGHRS, CDR2 YFSETQ. This CDR3 has 14 amino acids. The CDR3 DNA follows: TGCGCCAGCAGCTTGTGGGGGCAGGACTATGGCTACACCTTC. The encoded protein is CASSLWGQDYGYTF.

Concerning this clonotype itself: A single base separates this from a much larger clone, so it may be a read error. The rearrangement joins TRBV5-1 to TRBJ2-3; tentative D call: TRBD2 (7 bases). CDR3 size: 14 residues. V lost 1 base and J 8 bases, leaving 14 bases between the germline ends. The germline CDR1 and CDR2 sequences are SGHRS and YFSETQ. The CDR3 sequence is CASSLRGGLGTQYF. The CDR3 region has the DNA TGCGCCAGCAGCTTGAGGGGGGGGCTGGGTACGCAGTATTTT.

Ten or more counts support this clonotype. The chain couples TRBV15 to TRBJ1-5, with D perhaps matching TRBD1 (5 bases). CDR3 length: 15 residues. Per the germline V gene, CDR1 is LNHNV and CDR2 is YYDKDF (reference sequence). Trimming took 5 bases from V and 11 from J, leaving 22 bases between them. CDR3 in amino acids: CATSPIRGLVMSQHF. As DNA, the CDR3 is TGTGCCACCAGCCCAATCCGGGGCCTCGTTATGTCCCAGCATTTT. Looking up the rest from reference TRBV15 and TRBJ1-5 gives the full variable domain: DAMVIQNPRYQVTQFGKPVTLSCSQTLNHNVMYWYQQKSSQAPKLLFHYYDKDFNNEADTPDNFQSRRPNTSFCFLDIRSPGLGDTAMYLCATSPIRGLVMSQHFGDGTRLSIL.

The rearrangement links TRBV5-6 to TRBJ1-5, with 7 bases identical to TRBD1. From germline, CDR1 is SGHDT and CDR2 YYEEEE. The CDR3 spans 15 residues. The V and J ends lost 1 base and 2 bases, in that order; junction bases with no gene match: 3. Here the CDR3 reads CASSLMDRRNQPQHF. CDR3 DNA sequence: TGTGCCAGCAGCTTGATGGACAGGCGCAATCAGCCCCAGCATTTT.

The CDR3 DNA is TGTGCCAGCCATTTTCTTATGACAGGGTCGAACACTGAAGCTTTCTTT. Encoded protein: CASHFLMTGSNTEAFF. The chain has TRBV12-3 or TRBV12-4 and TRBJ1-1; 7 nucleotides line up with TRBD1. Trimming cost V 8 bases and J 1 base; bases outside gene matches: 13. The CDR3 loop spans 16 amino acids.

This clonotype has only a few counts. The chain has TRBV10-1 and TRBJ2-1; 9 bases fit TRBD2. J lost 3 bases, V lost 6 bases, and 9 bases had no gene match. This CDR3 spans 16 amino acids. The germline CDR1 and CDR2 sequences are WNHNN and SYGVQD (reference sequence). CDR3 in amino acids: CASSLETSGFYNEQFF. CDR3 nucleotides: TGCGCCAGCAGCCTAGAGACTAGCGGTTTCTACAATGAGCAGTTCTTC.

This clonotype was counted at least ten times. The chain has TRBV6-1 and TRBJ1-2; TRBD1 might be the D (5 bases). From germline, CDR1 is MNHNS and CDR2 SASEGT. Trimming shortened V by 0 bases and J by 3 bases, and 17 bases separated the two germline ends. The CDR3 has 17 amino acids. The CDR3 here is CASSEASAPPGDYGYTF. CDR3 DNA sequence: TGTGCCAGCAGTGAAGCGTCAGCCCCGCCGGGGGACTATGGCTACACCTTC.